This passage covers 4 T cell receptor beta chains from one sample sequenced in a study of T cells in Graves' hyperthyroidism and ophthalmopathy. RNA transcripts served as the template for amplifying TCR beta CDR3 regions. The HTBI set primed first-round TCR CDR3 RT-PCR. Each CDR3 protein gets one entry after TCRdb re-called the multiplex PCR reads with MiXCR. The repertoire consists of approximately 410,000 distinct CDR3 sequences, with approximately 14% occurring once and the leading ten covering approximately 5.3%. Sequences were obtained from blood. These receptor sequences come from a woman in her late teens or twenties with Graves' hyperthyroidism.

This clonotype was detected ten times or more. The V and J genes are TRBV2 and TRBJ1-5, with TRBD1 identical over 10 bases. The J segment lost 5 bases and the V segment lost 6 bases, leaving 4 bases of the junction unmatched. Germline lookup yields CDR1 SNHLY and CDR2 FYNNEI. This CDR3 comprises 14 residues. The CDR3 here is CASRTGTGDQPQHF. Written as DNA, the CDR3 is TGTGCCAGCAGGACCGGGACAGGGGATCAGCCCCAGCATTTT.

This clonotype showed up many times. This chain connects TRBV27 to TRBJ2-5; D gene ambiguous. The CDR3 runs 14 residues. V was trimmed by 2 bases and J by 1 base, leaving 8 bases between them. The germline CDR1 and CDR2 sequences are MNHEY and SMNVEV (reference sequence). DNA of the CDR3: TGTGCCAGCAGTTTAAATGGGGTCCAAGAGACCCAGTACTTC. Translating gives CASSLNGVQETQYF.

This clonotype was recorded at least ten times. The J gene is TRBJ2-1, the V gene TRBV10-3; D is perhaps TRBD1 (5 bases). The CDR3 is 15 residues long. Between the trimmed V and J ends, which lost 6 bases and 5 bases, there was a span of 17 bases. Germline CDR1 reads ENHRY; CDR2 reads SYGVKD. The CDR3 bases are TGTGCCATCAGCCCCCCCCCAACAGGTGACAATGAGCAGTTCTTC. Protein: CAISPPPTGDNEQFF.

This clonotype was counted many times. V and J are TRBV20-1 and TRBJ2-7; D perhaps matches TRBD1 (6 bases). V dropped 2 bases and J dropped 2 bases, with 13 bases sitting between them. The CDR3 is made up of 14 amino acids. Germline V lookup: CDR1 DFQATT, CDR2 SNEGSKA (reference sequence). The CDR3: CSARQGPSTYEQYF. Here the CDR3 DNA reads TGCAGTGCTAGACAGGGGCCATCCACCTACGAGCAGTACTTC.